One sample yielded the 14 T cell receptor beta chains listed below, sequenced in a study of blood T cell repertoires in COVID-19. Data came from immunoSEQ multiplex PCR; TCRdb stores just in-frame clones and leaves some out. The sample consists of around 450,000 clones, about 85% of them appearing once. Specimen: PBMCs or T cells enriched from blood (not recorded which). Receptors were obtained from a woman younger than 35 with acute COVID-19.

The genes are TRBV10-1 and TRBJ2-1; 10 bases line up with TRBD2. After removal of 7 bases from V and 9 bases from J, the junction contained 3 bases not matched to a gene. Germline V gene sequence: CDR1 WNHNN, CDR2 SYGVQD (reference sequence). This CDR3 contains 12 residues. CDR3 nucleotides: TGCGCCAGCACCAGCGGGAGGGGTGAGCAGTTCTTC. Encoded protein: CASTSGRGEQFF.

This clone was found a few times. The genes are TRBV5-1 and TRBJ2-7; 7 bases fit TRBD2. The CDR3 covers 15 residues. J gave up 5 bases and V 4 bases, and 12 bases lay outside the gene matches. Germline-derived CDR1 and CDR2 are SGHRS and YFSETQ. DNA for the CDR3: TGCGCCAGCAGCGGGAGGGTGGGAGATGCCAACGAGCAGTACTTC. Encoded protein: CASSGRVGDANEQYF.

This clone was detected a few times. The rearrangement uses TRBV2 and TRBJ2-1; 8 nucleotides line up with TRBD2. Germline V gene sequence: CDR1 SNHLY, CDR2 FYNNEI. V gave up 9 bases and J gave up 2 bases; unmatched junction bases: 9. The length of the CDR3 is 15 residues. CDR3 region: CASGRFSGAYNEQFF. DNA of the CDR3: TGTGCCAGTGGGAGGTTTAGCGGGGCCTACAATGAGCAGTTCTTC. The full variable domain, in which reference TRBV2 and TRBJ2-1 provide the parts outside the CDR3, is EPEVTQTPSHQVTQMGQEVILRCVPISNHLYFYWYRQILGQKVEFLVSFYNNEISEKSEIFDDQFSVERPDGSNFTLKIRSTKLEDSAMYFCASGRFSGAYNEQFFGPGTRLTVL.

This clone was seen a few times. The chain is built from TRBV9 and TRBJ2-7; TRBD1 matches 7 bases. Unmatched junction bases numbered 11, after V lost 4 bases and J lost 4 bases. This CDR3 contains 15 residues. The V gene's germline CDR1 is SGDLS and CDR2 YYNGEE. CDR3 sequence: CASSPGWQGDYEQYF. The DNA of the CDR3 is TGTGCCAGCAGCCCCGGGTGGCAGGGGGATTACGAGCAGTACTTC.

This clone was counted only a few times. The chain has TRBV5-5 and TRBJ1-4, with TRBD1 identical over 8 bases. V was clipped by 1 base and J by 3 bases; unmatched bases: 5. CDR1 is SGHKS and CDR2 is YYEKEE in the germline V gene (reference sequence). The CDR3 extends over 16 amino acids. The CDR3 protein is CASSLSRGRSNEKLFF. In nucleotides, the CDR3 is TGTGCCAGCAGCTTGAGCAGGGGGCGTTCTAATGAAAAACTGTTTTTT.

J is TRBJ1-6 and V is TRBV27; 7 positions agree with TRBD1. Germline values: CDR1 MNHEY, CDR2 SMNVEV (reference sequence). V shed 11 bases and J 4 bases; nucleotides not matched to a gene: 8. This CDR3 contains 14 residues. Here the CDR3 reads CASKWGQYNSPLHF. As DNA, the CDR3 is TGTGCCTCTAAATGGGGACAGTATAATTCACCCCTCCACTTT.

This chain joins TRBV28 and TRBJ2-7; 7 bases are a match to TRBD2. The ends lost 5 bases at V and 6 bases at J; junction bases unmatched: 16. The CDR3 sequence is 16 residues long. Germline assignment: CDR1 MDHEN and CDR2 SYDVKM. CDR3 sequence reads: CASSPAGTIGESEQYF. Here the CDR3 DNA reads TGTGCCAGCAGTCCAGCCGGGACTATCGGGGAGAGCGAGCAGTACTTC.

J is TRBJ1-1 and V is TRBV4-3; 8 bases map to TRBD1. Trimming removed 0 bases from V and 3 bases from J; junction bases left unmatched: 3. CDR1 LGHNA and CDR2 YSLEER come from the germline V gene. The CDR3 has 15 residues. CDR3 DNA: TGCGCCAGCAGCCAAGATGGACAGGGAGACACTGAAGCTTTCTTT. Its translation is CASSQDGQGDTEAFF.

V is TRBV19 and J is TRBJ1-2; no clear D gene. The CDR3 sequence is 14 residues long. V lost 6 bases and J 3 bases, leaving 14 bases between the germline ends. From germline, CDR1 is LNHDA and CDR2 SQIVND (reference sequence). The CDR3 here is CASSKRGQDYGYTF. The CDR3 region has the DNA TGTGCCAGTAGCAAGCGGGGTCAAGACTATGGCTACACCTTC.

The chain carries TRBV5-8 and TRBJ1-5; D gene ambiguous. CDR1 and CDR2 (germline): SGHTS, YDEGEE. V dropped 4 bases and J dropped 7 bases, with 12 bases sitting between them. The CDR3 is made up of 13 amino acids. CDR3 in amino acids: CASSPQFNQPQHF. In DNA form, the CDR3 reads TGTGCCAGCAGCCCACAATTTAACCAGCCCCAGCATTTT.

The chain joins TRBV27 to TRBJ1-1; D is perhaps TRBD1 (6 bases). Trimming took off 4 bases at V and 7 bases at J, with 13 bases between the two ends. Germline lookup yields CDR1 MNHEY and CDR2 SMNVEV (reference sequence). The CDR3 extends over 13 amino acids. In nucleotides, the CDR3 is TGTGCCAGCAGTTATGGGGGCTTGGGTGAAGCTTTCTTT. This translates into CASSYGGLGEAFF.

The table lists this clone with a count of one. CDR3 sequence (DNA): TGTGCCAGCAGCTCCTTAGGGGAGGCGAGCTCCTACAATGAGCAGTTCTTC. Translated, it gives CASSSLGEASSYNEQFF. This chain links TRBV27 with TRBJ2-1; D might be TRBD2 (6 bases). CDR1 is MNHEY and CDR2 is SMNVEV in the germline V gene (reference sequence). The CDR3 length is 17 residues. Trimming stripped 6 bases from V and 0 bases from J, with 18 bases between.

In this sample, this clone turned up a few times. This chain joins TRBV2 and TRBJ1-2; 8 nucleotides match TRBD1. Germline V lookup: CDR1 SNHLY, CDR2 FYNNEI. J gave up 0 bases and V 6 bases, and 3 bases lay outside the gene matches. CDR3 size: 14 residues. The CDR3 bases are TGTGCCAGCAGCAAGGGACAGGCTAACTATGGCTACACCTTC. It codes for CASSKGQANYGYTF. Using reference TRBV2 and TRBJ1-2 for the parts outside the CDR3, the full variable domain is EPEVTQTPSHQVTQMGQEVILRCVPISNHLYFYWYRQILGQKVEFLVSFYNNEISEKSEIFDDQFSVERPDGSNFTLKIRSTKLEDSAMYFCASSKGQANYGYTFGSGTRLTVV.

CDR3: CASSPWTSGGQETQYF. In nucleotides, the CDR3 is TGTGCCAGCAGCCCCTGGACTAGCGGGGGCCAAGAGACCCAGTACTTC. The chain couples TRBV3-1 (or the pseudogene TRBV3-2) to TRBJ2-5, with 13 bases aligning to TRBD2. Trimming removed 4 bases from V and 1 base from J; junction bases left unmatched: 3. CDR3 length: 16 residues. CDR1 and CDR2 from the germline V gene are LGHDT and YNNKEL (reference sequence).